This entry concerns a single T cell receptor (beta chain). Its antigen remains undetermined. TCRdb records NextSeq 550 as the sequencer. The Human TCR Profiling Kit (MiLaboratory) was used to make UMI-labeled 5' RACE TRB cDNA libraries. The full amount of extracted RNA was used for cDNA synthesis, and the full amount of resulting cDNA was used for PCR amplification. Libraries were prepared in parallel with an identical number of PCR cycles. On the study's bioinformatics: With a minimum of two reads required per UMI, MIGEC and MiXCR pulled out about 50,000 +/- 10,000 unique UMI-labeled TRB cDNA molecules from each library. On average, approximately 40,000 +/- 10,000 functional in-frame TRB CDR3 nucleotide clonotypes lacking stop codons were found per library. After each sample was downsampled to 5000 UMI-labeled TRB molecules, VDJtools was used to calculate diversity metrics such as normalized Shannon-Wiener and Chao1. For the central five CDR3 residues, VDJtools calculated physicochemical properties weighted by clonotype size, namely interaction energy, strength, volume and Kidera factor 4. TCRdb reprocessed the reads and lists each CDR3 protein sequence as a single entry, with no DNA. Here the V and J calls rest on TCRdb's processing, not on the authors' analysis. This sample's clone table shows around 90,000 distinct CDR3 sequences. Of the sample, 1.1% falls within the top ten clones.

CDR1 and CDR2 are read off the germline V gene as SQVTM and ANQGSEA. The CDR3 runs 13 residues from the cysteine to the phenylalanine. The DNA is unrecorded. Each CD8+ T cell subset was flow-sorted in triplicate, with 300,000 or so cells per subset placed directly into RLT lysis buffer. Naive CD8+ T cells were defined stringently as CD45RO-CCR7+CD27+CD95- to exclude memory contaminants. Peripheral blood mononuclear cells were isolated from buffy coats by standard density gradient centrifugation. Naive CXCR3-negative and CXCR3-positive CD8+ T cells were flow-sorted on a FACSAria III. Total RNA was extracted from sorted cells using an RNeasy Mini Kit. The sample originates from a study of CXCR3-negative and CXCR3-positive naive CD8 T cells (dated by TCRdb to the late 2010s). For the study in its entirety: In total, about 135 million TRB reads were obtained, which works out to roughly 1.5 +/- 0.3 million reads per library. Diversity and physicochemical repertoire analyses were performed on about a dozen donors pooled from two independent experiments. The TRBV-TRBJ cluster analysis covered naive subsets from 5 or 6 donors and memory cells from 3 donors. Summary of the overall study and its limitations: Freshly isolated PBMCs were used for most assays because CXCR3 expression went down partially after cryopreservation. Within the same donor, TRBV-TRBJ usage looked similar between naive CXCR3-negative and CXCR3-positive cells, but memory cells had distinct patterns. Because surface CD5, which has been linked to self-reactivity in mice, was comparable between naive subsets, TCR interaction strength was also inferred from TRB CDR3 physicochemical properties. Both naive subsets had comparably high repertoire diversity, while memory CD8+ T cells had much lower repertoire diversity. Compared with CXCR3-negative naive cells, CXCR3-positive naive cells had TRB CDR3s with higher hydrophobicity (lower Kidera factor 4), lower energy, and higher strength and volume indices.

The sequencing sample was made of naive CXCR3- CD8+ T cells from blood. Explained via the paper, the cell subset or site label denotes: CD45RO-CCR7+CD27+CD95- naive CD8+ T cells lacking CXCR3 (TNR3-). The sequence came from a human donor in good health. Some clones in this sample may be carry-over from other donors' samples. The sequence is built from TRBV29-1 and TRBJ2-2. This receptor carries the CDR3 CSVESENTGELFF.